This entry describes one T cell receptor beta chain. What antigen it recognizes has not been identified. No quality values exist for individual bases; no much larger clone is one base distant. V trim: 7 bases; J trim: 1 base; unmatched bases: 4. From the cysteine up to the phenylalanine, the CDR3 has a length of 13 residues. The DNA shown is the 39-base CDR3, in frame from base 1. For CDR1 and CDR2, the germline V gene lists MNHEY and SVGEGT. The immunoSEQ Assay, a bias-controlled multiplex PCR, was used to amplify TCRbeta CDR3 regions from genomic DNA. In the authors' own workflow: The number of nucleated cells in each sample was estimated from the amplification of reference gene primers within the assay. Sequence reads were collapsed and filtered to measure the absolute abundance of every unique TCRbeta CDR3 rearrangement. For each sample, productive Simpson clonality was calculated as the square root of Simpson's diversity index across productive rearrangements. This is the immuneACCESS table as TCRdb keeps it, with only in-frame sequences that have V and J called. A part of the clones is gone; compared with another copy, unresolved V genes explain less than half, and the rest is unexplained. V, J and clone size are taken as reported in that table, and D and trimming were inferred from the DNA itself. Counted in this sample were approximately 13,000 clones; around 73% of them appeared once. Jointly, the top ten make up 9.7% of the sample.

This sample is part of a study of blood T cell repertoires in COVID-19 (dated by TCRdb to about 2020). For the wider study: Samples covering the acute and convalescent phases of COVID-19 were provided by collaborators in the United States, Italy and Spain. The material from the prospective study consisted of cDNA or gDNA derived from T cells, B-cell-depleted T cells, or PBMCs. Subjects who had been exposed to COVID-19, were actively infected with it, or had recovered from it provided the deeply sampled blood TCRbeta repertoires that made up the dataset. The repertoires were released in a freely available public database intended as a resource for research on the immune response to SARS-CoV-2. Samples were obtained from the ongoing ImmuneRACE study (first 160 participants) and from 950 to 1,500 subjects provided by 6 global collaborators. Nearly every sample came with metadata listing a de-identified subject ID, COVID-19 status, age in years and sex. HLA class I and class II types, where available, came from metadata supplied by the sample provider rather than from assay-based typing.

Broad study findings and their caveats: How much clinical and demographic metadata was included differed by source and by participant, and the metadata was provided uncurated.

Each collaborating institution followed its own protocols to collect whole blood in K2EDTA tubes. For TCRbeta analysis, collaborators shipped samples as frozen whole blood, isolated PBMCs, or DNA extracted from either of those sample types. Here the chain combines TRBV6-2 or TRBV6-3 and TRBJ2-7; 7 nucleotides in the junction match TRBD1. This receptor was obtained from a man between 70 and 80 years old with acute or convalescent COVID-19. Source material: peripheral blood. The CDR3 is CASTPDRSYEQYF. The sequenced DNA is TGTGCCAGCACCCCGGACAGGTCCTACGAGCAGTACTTC.